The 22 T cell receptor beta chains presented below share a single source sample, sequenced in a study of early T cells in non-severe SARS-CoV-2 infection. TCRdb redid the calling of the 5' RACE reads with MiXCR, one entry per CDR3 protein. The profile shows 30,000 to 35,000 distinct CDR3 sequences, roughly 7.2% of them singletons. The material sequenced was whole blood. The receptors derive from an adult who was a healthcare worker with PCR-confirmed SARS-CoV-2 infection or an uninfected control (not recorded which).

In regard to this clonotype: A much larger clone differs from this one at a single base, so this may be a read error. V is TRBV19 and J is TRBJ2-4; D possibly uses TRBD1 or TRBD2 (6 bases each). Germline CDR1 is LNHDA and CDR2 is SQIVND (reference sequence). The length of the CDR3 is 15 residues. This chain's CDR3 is CDSTSPPLGGNIQYF. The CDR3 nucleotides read TGTGACAGTACCTCTCCCCCCCTAGGGGGGAACATTCAGTACTTC.

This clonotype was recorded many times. CDR3 region: CSVAEEYYEQYF. DNA for the CDR3: TGCAGCGTTGCTGAGGAATACTACGAGCAGTACTTC. The chain couples TRBV29-1 to TRBJ2-7; D is ambiguous. The CDR3 is made up of 12 amino acids. Germline V gene lookup returns CDR1 SQVTM and CDR2 ANQGSEA. V lost 4 bases and J lost 3, with 10 bases in between.

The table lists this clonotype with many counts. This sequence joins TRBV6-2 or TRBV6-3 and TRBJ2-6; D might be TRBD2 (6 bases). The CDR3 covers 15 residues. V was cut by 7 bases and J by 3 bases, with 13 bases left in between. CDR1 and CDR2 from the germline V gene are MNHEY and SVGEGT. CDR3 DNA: TGTGCCAGCATCCCCGGGGGAAGTGGGGCCAACGTCCTGACTTTC. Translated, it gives CASIPGGSGANVLTF.

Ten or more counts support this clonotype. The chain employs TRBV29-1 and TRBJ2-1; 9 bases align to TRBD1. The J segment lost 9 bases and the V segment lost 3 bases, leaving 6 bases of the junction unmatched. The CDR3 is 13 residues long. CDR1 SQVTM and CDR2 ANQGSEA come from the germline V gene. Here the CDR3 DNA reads TGCAGCGTTGACGTTATACAGGGGGCTGAGCAGTTCTTC. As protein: CSVDVIQGAEQFF.

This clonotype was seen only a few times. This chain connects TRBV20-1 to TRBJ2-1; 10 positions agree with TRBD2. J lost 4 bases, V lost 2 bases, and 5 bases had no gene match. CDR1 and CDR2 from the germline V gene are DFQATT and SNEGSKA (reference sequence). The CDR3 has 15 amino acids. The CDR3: CSARLSGRPYNEQFF. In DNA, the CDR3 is TGCAGTGCTAGACTTAGCGGGAGGCCATACAATGAGCAGTTCTTC.

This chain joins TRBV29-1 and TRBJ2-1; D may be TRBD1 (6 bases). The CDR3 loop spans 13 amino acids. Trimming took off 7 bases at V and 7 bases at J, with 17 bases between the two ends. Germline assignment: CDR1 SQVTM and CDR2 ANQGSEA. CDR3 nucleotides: TGCAGCGGGGTACAGGGAGTCTGGAATGAGCAGTTCTTC. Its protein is CSGVQGVWNEQFF.

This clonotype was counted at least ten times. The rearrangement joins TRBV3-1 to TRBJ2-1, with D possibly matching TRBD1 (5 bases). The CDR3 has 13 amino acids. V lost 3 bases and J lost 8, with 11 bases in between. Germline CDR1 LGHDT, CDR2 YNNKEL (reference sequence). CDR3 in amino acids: CASSQQGSHEQFF. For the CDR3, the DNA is TGTGCCAGCAGCCAGCAGGGTTCACATGAGCAGTTCTTC.

Written as DNA, the CDR3 is TGTGCCAGCAGGCTCCAGGGGTCAGCTAATGAAAAACTGTTTTTT. Translation: CASRLQGSANEKLFF. The rearrangement uses TRBV27 and TRBJ1-4; tentative D call: TRBD1 (6 bases). The V and J ends lost 6 bases and 3 bases respectively, with 14 bases between them. The V gene's germline CDR1 is MNHEY and CDR2 SMNVEV (reference sequence). The length of the CDR3 is 15 residues.

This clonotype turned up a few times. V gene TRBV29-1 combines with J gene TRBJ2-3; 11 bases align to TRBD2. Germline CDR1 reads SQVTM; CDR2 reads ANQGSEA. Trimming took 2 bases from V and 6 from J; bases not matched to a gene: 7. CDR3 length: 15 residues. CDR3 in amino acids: CSVEKLAGVDDTQYF. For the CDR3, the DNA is TGCAGCGTTGAAAAACTAGCGGGAGTCGATGATACGCAGTATTTT.

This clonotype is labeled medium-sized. The CDR3 is CSLQGNEKLFF. CDR3 in DNA: TGCAGCTTACAGGGAAATGAAAAACTGTTTTTT. The J gene is TRBJ1-4, the V gene TRBV20-1; perhaps TRBD1 as D (6 bases). Per germline, CDR1 DFQATT and CDR2 SNEGSKA (reference sequence). The CDR3 has 11 amino acids.

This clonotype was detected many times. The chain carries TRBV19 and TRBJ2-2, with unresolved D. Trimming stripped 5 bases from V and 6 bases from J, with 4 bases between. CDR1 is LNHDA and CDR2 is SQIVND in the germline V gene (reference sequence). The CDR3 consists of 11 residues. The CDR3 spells CASSFSGELFF. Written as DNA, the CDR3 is TGTGCCAGTAGTTTTTCCGGGGAGCTGTTTTTT.

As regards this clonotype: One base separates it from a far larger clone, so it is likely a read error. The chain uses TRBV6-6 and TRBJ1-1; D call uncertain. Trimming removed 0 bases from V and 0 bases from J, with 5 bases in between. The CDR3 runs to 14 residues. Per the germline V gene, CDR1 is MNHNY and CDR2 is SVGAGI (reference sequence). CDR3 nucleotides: TGTGCCAGCAGTTACTCTGAGCTGAACACTGAAGCTTTCTTT. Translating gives CASSYSELNTEAFF.

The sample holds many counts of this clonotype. CDR3 coding DNA: TGTGCCAGCAGTCGGACGGGACTCACAGATACGCAGTATTTT. Its translation: CASSRTGLTDTQYF. V and J are TRBV7-9 and TRBJ2-3; maybe TRBD2 (6 bases). V lost 6 bases and J lost 2, with 12 bases in between. Germline CDR1 and CDR2: SEHNR and FQNEAQ (reference sequence). CDR3 length: 14 residues.

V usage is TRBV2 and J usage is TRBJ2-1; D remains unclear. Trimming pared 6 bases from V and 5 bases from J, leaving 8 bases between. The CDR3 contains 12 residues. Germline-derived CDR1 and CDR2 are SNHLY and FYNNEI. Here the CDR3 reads CASSTYNNEQFF. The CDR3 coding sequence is TGTGCCAGCAGCACCTATAACAATGAGCAGTTCTTC.

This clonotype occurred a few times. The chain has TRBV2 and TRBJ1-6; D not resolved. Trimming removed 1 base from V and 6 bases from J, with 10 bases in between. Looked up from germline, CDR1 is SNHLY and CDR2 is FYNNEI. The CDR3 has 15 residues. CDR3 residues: CASSEERTVNSPLHF. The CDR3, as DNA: TGTGCCAGCAGTGAAGAAAGGACGGTTAATTCACCCCTCCACTTT.

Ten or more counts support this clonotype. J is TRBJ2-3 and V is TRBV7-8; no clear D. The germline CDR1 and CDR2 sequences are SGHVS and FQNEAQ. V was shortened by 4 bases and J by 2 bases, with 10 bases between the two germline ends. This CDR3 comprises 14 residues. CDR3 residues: CASSSRTHTDTQYF. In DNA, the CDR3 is TGTGCCAGCAGCTCAAGGACGCACACAGATACGCAGTATTTT.

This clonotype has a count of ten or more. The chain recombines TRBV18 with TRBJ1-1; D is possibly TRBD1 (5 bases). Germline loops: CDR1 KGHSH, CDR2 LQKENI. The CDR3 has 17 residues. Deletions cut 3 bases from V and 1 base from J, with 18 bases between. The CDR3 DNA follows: TGTGCCAGCTCACCGCCCGGGGGTGTTGAATCGAACACTGAAGCTTTCTTT. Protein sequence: CASSPPGGVESNTEAFF. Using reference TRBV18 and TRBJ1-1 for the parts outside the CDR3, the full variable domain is NAGVMQNPRHLVRRRGQEARLRCSPMKGHSHVYWYRQLPEEGLKFMVYLQKENIIDESGMPKERFSAEFPKEGPSILRIQQVVRGDSAAYFCASSPPGGVESNTEAFFGQGTRLTVV.

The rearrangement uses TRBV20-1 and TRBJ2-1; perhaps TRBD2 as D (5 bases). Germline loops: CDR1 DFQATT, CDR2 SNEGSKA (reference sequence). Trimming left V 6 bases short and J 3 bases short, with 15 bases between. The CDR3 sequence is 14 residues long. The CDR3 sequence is CSARRGRYYNEQFF. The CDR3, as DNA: TGCAGTGCCCGGCGAGGGCGATACTACAATGAGCAGTTCTTC.

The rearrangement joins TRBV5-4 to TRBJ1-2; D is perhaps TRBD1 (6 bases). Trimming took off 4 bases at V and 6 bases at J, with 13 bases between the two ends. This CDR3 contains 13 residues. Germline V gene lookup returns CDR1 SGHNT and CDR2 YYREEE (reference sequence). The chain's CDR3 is CASSETGGHGYTF. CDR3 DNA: TGTGCCAGCAGCGAGACAGGCGGCCATGGCTACACCTTC. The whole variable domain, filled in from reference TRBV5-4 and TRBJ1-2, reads ETGVTQSPTHLIKTRGQQVTLRCSSQSGHNTVSWYQQALGQGPQFIFQYYREEENGRGNFPPRFSGLQFPNYSSELNVNALELDDSALYLCASSETGGHGYTFGSGTRLTVV.

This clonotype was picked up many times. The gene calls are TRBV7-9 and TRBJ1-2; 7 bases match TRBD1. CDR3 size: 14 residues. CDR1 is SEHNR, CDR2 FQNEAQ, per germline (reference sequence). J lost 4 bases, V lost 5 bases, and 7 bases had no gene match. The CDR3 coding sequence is TGTGCCAGCAGCATGGGACAGAACTTCTATGGCTACACCTTC. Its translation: CASSMGQNFYGYTF.

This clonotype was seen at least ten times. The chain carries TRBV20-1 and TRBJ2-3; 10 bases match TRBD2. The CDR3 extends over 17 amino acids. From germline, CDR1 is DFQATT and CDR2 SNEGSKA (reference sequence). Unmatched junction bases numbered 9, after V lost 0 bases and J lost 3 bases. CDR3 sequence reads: CSARDFASGRSTDTQYF. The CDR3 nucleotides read TGCAGTGCTAGAGATTTTGCTAGCGGGAGATCTACAGATACGCAGTATTTT.

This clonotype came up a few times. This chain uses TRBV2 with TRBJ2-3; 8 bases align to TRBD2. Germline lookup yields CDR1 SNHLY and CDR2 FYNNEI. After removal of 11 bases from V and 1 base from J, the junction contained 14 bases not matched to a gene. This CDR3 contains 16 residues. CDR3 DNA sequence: TGTGCCGTATCACCGCCCACTAGCGGACGCACAGATACGCAGTATTTT. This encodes CAVSPPTSGRTDTQYF.